This paragraph covers one TCR beta chain sequence. There is no known antigen for this receptor. No per-base quality is available; no much larger clone lies one base away. Looking up the germline V gene yields CDR1 SGHDT and CDR2 YYEEEE. CDR3 length: 16 amino acids, cysteine to phenylalanine. Of all the DNA, just the CDR3 is kept, 48 bases in frame from base 1. Trimming at the junction amounts to 4 bases on V and 0 bases on J, and the germline ends lie 14 bases apart. This entry is derived from a study of control samples from healthy donors and cancer patients (TCRdb year 2020). Libraries were made using the immunoSEQ multiplex PCR assay. TCRdb mirrors the immuneACCESS table, restricted to in-frame sequences. Some clones are absent from its copies; in checked studies, under half trace to an unresolved V gene, and the reason for the others is unknown. In all, the sample holds about 170,000 clones, and roughly 93% of those were seen once. The ten largest clones represent 4.1% of the sample.

Sequencing input: blood. The chain is encoded by TRBV5-6 joined to TRBJ1-3; a weak D assignment points to TRBD1 (5 bases agree). The TCR was taken from a woman between 55 and 75 years old in good health. The CDR3 region reads CASSMGPEYSGNTIYF. Read as DNA, the sequence is TGTGCCAGCAGCATGGGGCCGGAATACTCTGGAAACACCATATATTTT. Here the CDR3 is joined to the reference TRBV5-6 and TRBJ1-3 genes, and the full variable domain is: DAGVTQSPTHLIKTRGQQVTLRCSPKSGHDTVSWYQQALGQGPQFIFQYYEEEERQRGNFPDRFSGHQFPNYSSELNVNALLLGDSALYLCASSMGPEYSGNTIYFGEGSWLTVV.